Presented here are 16 T cell receptor beta chains from one specimen sequenced in a study of T cells in Graves' hyperthyroidism and ophthalmopathy. Amplified TCR beta CDR3 regions came from RNA transcripts. The HTBI primer set was used in a first-round RT-PCR of the TCR CDR3. TCRdb reprocessed the multiplex PCR reads via MiXCR and lists one record per CDR3 protein. The sample includes hundreds of thousands of distinct CDR3 sequences, less than 30% of them seen just once. Source material: blood. Receptor source: a man aged 35 to 55 with Graves' hyperthyroidism that later progressed to Graves' ophthalmopathy.

This clonotype was found many times. V is TRBV29-1 and J is TRBJ2-2; 11 bases fit TRBD2. The CDR3 runs 15 residues. CDR1 is SQVTM and CDR2 is ANQGSEA in the germline V gene. J lost 6 bases, V lost 6 bases, and 9 bases had no gene match. In DNA, the CDR3 is TGCAGCGTGGTACTAGCGGGAGTCTTGGCCGGGGAGCTGTTTTTT. This sequence encodes CSVVLAGVLAGELFF.

This clonotype was detected many times. V is TRBV12-3 or TRBV12-4 and J is TRBJ2-7; D is perhaps TRBD1 (6 bases). Trimming stripped 6 bases from V and 0 bases from J, with 9 bases between. CDR3 length: 13 amino acids. The CDR3 loop reads CASRLTGSYEQYF. The CDR3 DNA is TGTGCCAGCAGGCTGACAGGCTCCTACGAGCAGTACTTC.

This clonotype has a count of ten or more. The rearrangement uses TRBV10-3 and TRBJ1-1; 8 bases line up with TRBD1. The CDR3 is 15 amino acids. Germline V CDR1 and CDR2: ENHRY, SYGVKD. The J segment lost 1 base and the V segment lost 6 bases, leaving 7 bases of the junction unmatched. The CDR3 DNA follows: TGTGCCATCAGGATTACAGGGGGAGCGAACACTGAAGCTTTCTTT. This gives the protein CAIRITGGANTEAFF.

This clonotype was observed at least ten times. V and J are TRBV29-1 and TRBJ1-2, with D perhaps matching TRBD1 (6 bases). Between the trimmed V and J ends, which lost 4 bases and 0 bases, there was a span of 9 bases. The V gene's germline CDR1 is SQVTM and CDR2 ANQGSEA. CDR3 length equals 13 residues. The CDR3 sequence: CSVVGQTNYGYTF. For the CDR3, the DNA is TGCAGCGTTGTGGGACAAACTAACTATGGCTACACCTTC.

This clonotype has at least ten counts. V gene TRBV11-3 combines with J gene TRBJ2-5, with 7 bases fitting TRBD2. After removal of 4 bases from V and 2 bases from J, the junction contained 7 bases not matched to a gene. Germline CDR1 reads SGHNT; CDR2 reads YENEEA. The CDR3 has 15 residues. The CDR3 spells CASSSPLALQETQYF. CDR3 DNA: TGTGCCAGCAGCTCGCCACTAGCGCTACAAGAGACCCAGTACTTC.

This clonotype was seen only a few times. CDR3 in DNA: TGTGCCAGCAGCCAAGTGGGGGGCGGCTACACCTTC. Translation: CASSQVGGGYTF. V is TRBV4-2 and J is TRBJ1-2; possibly TRBD1 for D (6 bases). Trimming cost V 1 base and J 8 bases, with 8 bases left between them. Germline loops: CDR1 LGHNA, CDR2 YNFKEQ. This CDR3 is 12 amino acids long.

This clonotype was counted at least ten times. The chain links TRBV5-1 to TRBJ2-2, with 11 bases fitting TRBD1. CDR1 is SGHRS, CDR2 YFSETQ, per germline. V trimming: 4 bases; J trimming: 0 bases; junction bases outside the gene matches: 8. CDR3 size: 18 residues. The CDR3 region is CASSGTGTGGPNTGELFF. Here the CDR3 DNA reads TGCGCCAGCAGCGGAACCGGGACAGGGGGTCCGAACACCGGGGAGCTGTTTTTT.

The V call is TRBV7-9, the J call TRBJ1-5; D not certain. Germline V CDR1 and CDR2: SEHNR, FQNEAQ (reference sequence). V lost 4 bases and J 7 bases, leaving 14 bases between the germline ends. This CDR3 comprises 14 residues. DNA for the CDR3: TGTGCCAGCAGCTCGTTCGGGGTAGGCCAGCCCCAGCATTTT. This codes for CASSSFGVGQPQHF.

The table lists this clonotype with many counts. The gene calls are TRBV6-2 or TRBV6-3 and TRBJ2-7; a weak D match, TRBD1 (5 bases). V shed 4 bases and J shed 5 bases, with 18 bases lying between them. This CDR3 has 15 amino acids. Germline CDR1 and CDR2: MNHEY and SVGEGT. The CDR3: CASSFQPGGADEQYF. Here the CDR3 DNA reads TGTGCCAGCAGTTTCCAACCGGGTGGGGCTGACGAGCAGTACTTC.

There are many counts of this clonotype. The gene calls are TRBV30 and TRBJ2-7; D is perhaps TRBD1 (6 bases). The CDR3 totals 16 residues. Germline lookup yields CDR1 GTSNPN and CDR2 SVGIG (reference sequence). The V and J ends lost 2 bases and 0 bases respectively, with 17 bases between them. CDR3 loop: CAWSRPPTGPSYEQYF. For the CDR3, the DNA is TGTGCCTGGAGTCGACCCCCGACAGGTCCCTCCTACGAGCAGTACTTC.

This clonotype came up many times. The rearrangement links TRBV5-6 to TRBJ2-5, with 8 bases aligning to TRBD1. Germline V lookup: CDR1 SGHDT, CDR2 YYEEEE. Unmatched junction bases numbered 5, after V lost 4 bases and J lost 3 bases. The CDR3 loop spans 14 amino acids. CDR3 nucleotides: TGTGCCAGCAGCGGCCTGACAGGGGAAGAGACCCAGTACTTC. Translation: CASSGLTGEETQYF. Variable domain in full (rest from reference TRBV5-6 and TRBJ2-5): DAGVTQSPTHLIKTRGQQVTLRCSPKSGHDTVSWYQQALGQGPQFIFQYYEEEERQRGNFPDRFSGHQFPNYSSELNVNALLLGDSALYLCASSGLTGEETQYFGPGTRLLVL.

This clonotype was detected many times. The chain links TRBV7-6 to TRBJ2-5; a possible D gene is TRBD2 (7 bases). The V end was cut by 5 bases, the J end by 4 bases, with 20 bases between. CDR1 SGHVS and CDR2 FNYEAQ come from the germline V gene. The CDR3 consists of 16 residues. Here the CDR3 DNA reads TGTGCCAGCAGCAACACGGGGGGCCGGGTTGGAGAGACCCAGTACTTC. Translating it yields CASSNTGGRVGETQYF.

In this sample, this clonotype turned up a few times. The V gene is TRBV30, the J gene TRBJ2-1; 8 bases fit TRBD2. The CDR3 runs 14 residues. Germline V lookup: CDR1 GTSNPN, CDR2 SVGIG (reference sequence). V shed 0 bases, J shed 3 bases, and the junction held 1 base outside the gene matches. The CDR3 loop is CAWSVSGSYNEQFF. CDR3 coding DNA: TGTGCCTGGAGTGTAAGCGGGAGCTACAATGAGCAGTTCTTC. Filled out from reference TRBV30 and TRBJ2-1, the complete variable domain reads SQTIHQWPATLVQPVGSPLSLECTVEGTSNPNLYWYRQAAGRGLQLLFYSVGIGQISSEVPQNLSASRPQDRQFILSSKKLLLSDSGFYLCAWSVSGSYNEQFFGPGTRLTVL.

This clonotype was observed at least ten times. The rearrangement joins TRBV27 to TRBJ2-7; 9 bases match TRBD2. Germline CDR1 MNHEY, CDR2 SMNVEV (reference sequence). The junction had 5 bases not matched to a gene; V was cut back by 3 bases and J by 2 bases. This CDR3 comprises 15 residues. CDR3 amino acids: CASSLKAGGTYEQYF. The CDR3 region has the DNA TGTGCCAGCAGTTTGAAAGCGGGAGGCACCTACGAGCAGTACTTC.

This clonotype was recorded at least ten times. The gene calls are TRBV7-9 and TRBJ2-7; possibly TRBD2 for D (6 bases). The CDR3 contains 15 residues. V gave up 1 base and J gave up 6 bases, with 16 bases separating them. Germline-derived CDR1 and CDR2 are SEHNR and FQNEAQ (reference sequence). CDR3 sequence reads: CASSLGAGPWGEQYF. The CDR3, as DNA: TGTGCCAGCAGCTTAGGGGCGGGGCCTTGGGGCGAGCAGTACTTC.

This clonotype was seen many times. The CDR3 region is CASSYSGLAGGKETQYF. The DNA of the CDR3 is TGTGCCAGCAGTTACTCCGGACTAGCGGGGGGGAAAGAGACCCAGTACTTC. The gene calls are TRBV6-5 and TRBJ2-5; 15 bases are a match to TRBD2. The CDR3 length is 17 residues. V shed 0 bases and J 3 bases; nucleotides not matched to a gene: 2. Germline CDR1 and CDR2: MNHEY and SVGAGI.